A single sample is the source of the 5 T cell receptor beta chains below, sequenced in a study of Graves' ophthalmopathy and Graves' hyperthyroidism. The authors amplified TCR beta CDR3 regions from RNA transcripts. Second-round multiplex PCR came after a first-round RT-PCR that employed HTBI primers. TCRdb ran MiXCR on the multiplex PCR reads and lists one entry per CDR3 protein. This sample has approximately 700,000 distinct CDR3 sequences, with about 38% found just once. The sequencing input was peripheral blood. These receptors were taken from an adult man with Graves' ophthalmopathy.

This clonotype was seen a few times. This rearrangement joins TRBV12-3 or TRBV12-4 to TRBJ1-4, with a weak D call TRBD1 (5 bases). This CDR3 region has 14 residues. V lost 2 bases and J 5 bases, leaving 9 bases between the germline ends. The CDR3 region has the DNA TGTGCCAGCAGTTTATTGGGGGGGAATGAAAAACTGTTTTTT. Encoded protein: CASSLLGGNEKLFF.

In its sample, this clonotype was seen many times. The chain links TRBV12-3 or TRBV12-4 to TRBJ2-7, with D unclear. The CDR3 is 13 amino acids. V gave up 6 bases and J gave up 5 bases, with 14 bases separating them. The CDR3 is CASSPSWGDEQYF. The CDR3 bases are TGTGCCAGCAGCCCCTCCTGGGGTGACGAGCAGTACTTC.

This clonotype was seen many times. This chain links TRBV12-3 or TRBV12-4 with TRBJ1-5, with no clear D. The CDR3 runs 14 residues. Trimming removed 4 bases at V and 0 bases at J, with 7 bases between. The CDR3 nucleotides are TGTGCCAGCAGTTCGGTGGATAGCAATCAGCCCCAGCATTTT. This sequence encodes CASSSVDSNQPQHF.

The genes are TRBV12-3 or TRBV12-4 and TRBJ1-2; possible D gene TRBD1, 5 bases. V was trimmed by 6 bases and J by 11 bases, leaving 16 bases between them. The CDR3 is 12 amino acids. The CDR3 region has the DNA TGTGCCAGCAGCCGCGGGACGGGAGGATACACCTTC. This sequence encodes CASSRGTGGYTF.

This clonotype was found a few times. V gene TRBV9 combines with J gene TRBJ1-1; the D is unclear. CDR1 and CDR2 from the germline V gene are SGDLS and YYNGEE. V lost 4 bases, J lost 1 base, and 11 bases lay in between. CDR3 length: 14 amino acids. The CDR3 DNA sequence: TGTGCCAGCAGCTTGGTCAGGCCGAACACTGAAGCTTTCTTT. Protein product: CASSLVRPNTEAFF.